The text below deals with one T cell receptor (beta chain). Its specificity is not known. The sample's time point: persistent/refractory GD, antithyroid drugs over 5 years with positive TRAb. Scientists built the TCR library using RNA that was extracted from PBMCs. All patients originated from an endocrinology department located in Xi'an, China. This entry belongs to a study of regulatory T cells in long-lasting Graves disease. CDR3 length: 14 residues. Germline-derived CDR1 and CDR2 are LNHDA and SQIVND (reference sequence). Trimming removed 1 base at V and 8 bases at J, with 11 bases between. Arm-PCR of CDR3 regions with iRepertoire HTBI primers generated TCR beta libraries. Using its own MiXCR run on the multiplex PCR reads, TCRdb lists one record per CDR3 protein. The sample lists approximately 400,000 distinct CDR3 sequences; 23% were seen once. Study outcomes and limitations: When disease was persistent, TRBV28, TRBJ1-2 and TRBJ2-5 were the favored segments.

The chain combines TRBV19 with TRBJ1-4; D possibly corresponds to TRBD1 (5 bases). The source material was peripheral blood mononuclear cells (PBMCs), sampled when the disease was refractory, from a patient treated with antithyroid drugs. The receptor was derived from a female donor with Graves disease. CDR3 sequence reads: CASSIVRPGEKLFF. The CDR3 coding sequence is TGTGCCAGTAGTATAGTCCGTCCAGGGGAAAAACTGTTTTTT.